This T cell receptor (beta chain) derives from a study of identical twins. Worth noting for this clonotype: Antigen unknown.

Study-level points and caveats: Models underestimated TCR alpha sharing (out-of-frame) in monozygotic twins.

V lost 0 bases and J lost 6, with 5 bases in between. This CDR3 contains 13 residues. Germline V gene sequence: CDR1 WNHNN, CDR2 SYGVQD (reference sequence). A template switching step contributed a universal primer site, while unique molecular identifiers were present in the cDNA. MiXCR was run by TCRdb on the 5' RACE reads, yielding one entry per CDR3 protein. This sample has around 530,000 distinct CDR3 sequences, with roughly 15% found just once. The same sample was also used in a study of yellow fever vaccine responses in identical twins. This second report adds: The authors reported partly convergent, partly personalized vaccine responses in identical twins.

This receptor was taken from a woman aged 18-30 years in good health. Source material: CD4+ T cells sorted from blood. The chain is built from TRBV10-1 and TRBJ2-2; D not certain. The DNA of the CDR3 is TGCGCCAGCAGTGAGTCGAAGCCCGGGGAGCTGTTTTTT. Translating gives CASSESKPGELFF.